These 21 T cell receptor beta chains were all obtained from the same sample, sequenced in a study of blood T cell repertoires in COVID-19. Sequencing used immunoSEQ multiplex PCR; TCRdb keeps in-frame clones, though not all of them. This sample has about 77,000 clones, with 80% found just once. Sequencing used peripheral blood. The receptors shown here come from a woman between 65 and 79 years old with acute or convalescent COVID-19.

The chain uses TRBV12-3 or TRBV12-4 and TRBJ1-2; 9 bases match TRBD1. The CDR3 contains 12 residues. J gave up 8 bases and V 6 bases, and 4 bases lay outside the gene matches. The CDR3 DNA reads TGTGCCAGCAGCCAAACAGGGGGCGGCTACACCTTC. The encoded protein is CASSQTGGGYTF.

The genes are TRBV19 and TRBJ2-7; TRBD1 might be the D (5 bases). The CDR3 runs 16 residues. Between the trimmed V and J ends, which lost 3 bases and 1 base, there was a span of 16 bases. Germline V CDR1 and CDR2: LNHDA, SQIVND (reference sequence). The CDR3 protein is CASSIDAGSISYEQYF. In DNA form, the CDR3 reads TGTGCCAGTAGTATCGATGCAGGGTCTATTTCCTACGAGCAGTACTTC.

The CDR3 sequence: CASGTSGAAGETQYF. The CDR3 DNA reads as TGTGCCAGTGGGACTAGCGGTGCAGCGGGAGAGACCCAGTACTTC. This chain connects TRBV9 to TRBJ2-5, with 11 bases lining up with TRBD2. Trimming removed 8 bases from V and 4 bases from J; junction bases left unmatched: 10. The CDR3 is 15 residues long. Germline values: CDR1 SGDLS, CDR2 YYNGEE.

The CDR3 sequence is CASSGFYEQYF. Here the CDR3 DNA reads TGTGCCAGCTCCGGGTTTTACGAGCAGTACTTC. This chain links TRBV6-5 with TRBJ2-7; D gene unclear. V lost 8 bases, J lost 4 bases, and 9 bases lay in between. Germline V gives CDR1 MNHEY, CDR2 SVGAGI. The CDR3 has 11 amino acids.

This clone appeared a single time. V is TRBV4-1 and J is TRBJ1-5; 8 bases agree with TRBD1. The V and J ends lost 4 bases and 2 bases, in that order; junction bases with no gene match: 16. Germline V lookup: CDR1 MGHRA, CDR2 YSYEKL. There are 19 residues in the CDR3. The CDR3 here is CASSRTGGSTGSGNQPQHF. The CDR3 region has the DNA TGCGCCAGCAGCCGAACAGGGGGTTCTACCGGTTCGGGCAATCAGCCCCAGCATTTT.

This chain connects TRBV27 to TRBJ2-1, with TRBD1 identical over 8 bases. J lost 3 bases, V lost 4 bases, and 5 bases had no gene match. The germline V gene encodes CDR1 MNHEY and CDR2 SMNVEV (reference sequence). This CDR3 contains 15 residues. As DNA, the CDR3 is TGTGCCAGCAGTTCGGACAGGGAAATCTACAATGAGCAGTTCTTC. Translation: CASSSDREIYNEQFF.

This clone was seen only a few times. The junction departs from germline at one end; a sequencing error may be responsible. CDR3 sequence: CASREGGLVQPQHF. CDR3 sequence (DNA): TGTGCCAGCAGAGAAGGGGGCTTGGTTCAGCCCCAGCATTTT. V usage is TRBV2 and J usage is TRBJ1-5, with TRBD1 identical over 7 bases. This CDR3 is built from 14 residues. Germline V lookup: CDR1 SNHLY, CDR2 FYNNEI.

This clone was detected a few times. The chain uses TRBV15 and TRBJ1-4; 7 positions match TRBD1. Germline trimming cut 0 bases from V and 4 bases from J; bases unmatched to any gene: 11. Germline-derived CDR1 and CDR2 are LNHNV and YYDKDF (reference sequence). The CDR3 consists of 18 residues. The chain's CDR3 is CATSRDTQWDSLNEKLFF. Here the CDR3 DNA reads TGTGCCACCAGCAGAGATACCCAATGGGACAGCCTTAATGAAAAACTGTTTTTT.

The V gene is TRBV6-4, the J gene TRBJ2-1, with a tentative D call TRBD2 (6 bases). Trimming removed 6 bases from V and 2 bases from J, with 14 bases in between. The CDR3 totals 15 residues. Germline loops: CDR1 MRHNA, CDR2 SNTAGT. The CDR3 nucleotides are TGTGCCAGCAGCCGAGTAGCGGAAGCCTACAATGAGCAGTTCTTC. As protein: CASSRVAEAYNEQFF.

Comments on this clone: At the DNA level, this CDR3 is encoded by other sequences in the same sample as well. The chain uses TRBV6-2 or TRBV6-3 and TRBJ1-2, with D unresolved. Germline V gives CDR1 MNHEY, CDR2 SVGEGT. The length of the CDR3 is 13 residues. The V and J ends lost 0 bases and 2 bases respectively, with 4 bases between them. DNA of the CDR3: TGTGCCAGCAGTTACTCGAGCAACTATGGCTACACCTTC. Its translation: CASSYSSNYGYTF.

The V gene is TRBV5-5, the J gene TRBJ2-7, with D possibly being TRBD2 (5 bases). Germline values: CDR1 SGHKS, CDR2 YYEKEE (reference sequence). The CDR3 is made up of 15 amino acids. Trimming took off 2 bases at V and 3 bases at J, with 15 bases between the two ends. CDR3 loop: CASSLARDKFYEQYF. DNA of the CDR3: TGTGCCAGCAGCTTAGCCCGGGATAAATTCTACGAGCAGTACTTC. The full variable domain, rest sourced from reference TRBV5-5 and TRBJ2-7, is DAGVTQSPTHLIKTRGQQVTLRCSPISGHKSVSWYQQVLGQGPQFIFQYYEKEERGRGNFPDRFSARQFPNYSSELNVNALLLGDSALYLCASSLARDKFYEQYFGPGTRLTVT.

The rearrangement uses TRBV7-7 and TRBJ2-7; 10 bases match TRBD1. The V gene's germline CDR1 is SSHAT and CDR2 FNYEAQ (reference sequence). This CDR3 has 16 amino acids. The V gene end was trimmed by 1 base and the J gene end by 5 bases; junction bases not matched to a gene: 8. Here the CDR3 DNA reads TGTGCCAGCAGCTTAGGCACCGGGACAGGGGCGCACGAGCAGTACTTC. Residues: CASSLGTGTGAHEQYF.

The chain links TRBV27 to TRBJ1-1, with D perhaps matching TRBD1 (5 bases). Germline values: CDR1 MNHEY, CDR2 SMNVEV (reference sequence). V dropped 0 bases and J dropped 5 bases, with 13 bases sitting between them. This CDR3 has 15 residues. The CDR3 nucleotides read TGTGCCAGCAGTTTATCGCGGTACGCAGGGACTGAAGCTTTCTTT. Protein sequence: CASSLSRYAGTEAFF.

The chain carries TRBV5-1 and TRBJ2-1; D remains ambiguous. This CDR3 comprises 11 residues. Germline CDR1 and CDR2: SGHRS and YFSETQ. V lost 7 bases, J lost 9 bases, and 11 bases lay in between. The CDR3 nucleotides read TGCGCCAGCCGACACTCTTTTGAGCAGTTCTTC. The encoded protein is CASRHSFEQFF.

The J gene is TRBJ2-7, the V gene TRBV6-5; 9 nucleotides line up with TRBD1. CDR3 length equals 14 residues. CDR1 and CDR2 from the germline V gene are MNHEY and SVGAGI. With V trimmed by 5 bases and J by 4 bases, 6 bases remained unmatched. The CDR3 protein is CASSLGTGSYEQYF. CDR3 nucleotide sequence: TGTGCCAGCAGTCTGGGGACAGGGAGTTACGAGCAGTACTTC.

This rearrangement joins TRBV7-3 to TRBJ2-3, with 7 bases matching TRBD2. In germline, CDR1 is SGHTA, CDR2 FQGTGA. This CDR3 is built from 13 residues. After removal of 8 bases from V and 3 bases from J, the junction contained 5 bases not matched to a gene. The CDR3 DNA follows: TGTGCCAGCGGGCGGGGGTATACAGATACGCAGTATTTT. This encodes CASGRGYTDTQYF.

This rearrangement joins TRBV24-1 to TRBJ2-2; 11 nucleotides align to TRBD1. This CDR3 is built from 15 residues. Looked up from germline, CDR1 is KGHDR and CDR2 is SFDVKD. With 8 bases clipped from V and 6 bases from J, the junction kept 7 bases outside the gene matches. The CDR3 DNA reads as TGTGCCACCACAGGGACAGGGGGAAGAGCCGGGGAGCTGTTTTTT. This translates into CATTGTGGRAGELFF.

This chain uses TRBV4-3 with TRBJ1-3; D remains ambiguous. The CDR3 is 15 amino acids. The V end was cut by 0 bases, the J end by 0 bases, with 6 bases between. From germline, CDR1 is LGHNA and CDR2 YSLEER. In DNA, the CDR3 is TGCGCCAGCAGCCAAGATTACACCTCTGGAAACACCATATATTTT. This sequence encodes CASSQDYTSGNTIYF.

The chain combines TRBV13 with TRBJ2-3, with TRBD2 identical over 12 bases. Germline CDR1 PRHDT, CDR2 FYEKMQ (reference sequence). There are 19 residues in the CDR3. After removal of 0 bases from V and 2 bases from J, the junction contained 9 bases not matched to a gene. CDR3 protein: CASSLGPGLAGPSTDTQYF. The CDR3 coding sequence is TGTGCCAGCAGCTTAGGCCCAGGACTAGCGGGGCCCTCCACAGATACGCAGTATTTT. The full variable domain, in which reference TRBV13 and TRBJ2-3 provide the parts outside the CDR3, is AAGVIQSPRHLIKEKRETATLKCYPIPRHDTVYWYQQGPGQDPQFLISFYEKMQSDKGSIPDRFSAQQFSDYHSELNMSSLELGDSALYFCASSLGPGLAGPSTDTQYFGPGTRLTVL.

V and J are TRBV6-5 and TRBJ1-2; tentatively, D is TRBD1 (5 bases). V was clipped by 4 bases and J by 4 bases, with 13 bases between them. Germline CDR1 is MNHEY and CDR2 is SVGAGI. The CDR3 extends over 14 amino acids. The CDR3 DNA sequence: TGTGCCAGCAGTTTACGGGGGTTTGGCTATGGCTACACCTTC. This sequence encodes CASSLRGFGYGYTF.

J is TRBJ1-2 and V is TRBV14; 7 bases map to TRBD1. V dropped 4 bases and J dropped 5; count of bases not matched to a gene: 4. CDR3 length equals 13 residues. Germline lookup yields CDR1 SGHDN and CDR2 FVKESK. Here the CDR3 reads CASSRSGGYGYTF. The CDR3 bases are TGTGCCAGCAGCCGCTCAGGGGGGTATGGCTACACCTTC.